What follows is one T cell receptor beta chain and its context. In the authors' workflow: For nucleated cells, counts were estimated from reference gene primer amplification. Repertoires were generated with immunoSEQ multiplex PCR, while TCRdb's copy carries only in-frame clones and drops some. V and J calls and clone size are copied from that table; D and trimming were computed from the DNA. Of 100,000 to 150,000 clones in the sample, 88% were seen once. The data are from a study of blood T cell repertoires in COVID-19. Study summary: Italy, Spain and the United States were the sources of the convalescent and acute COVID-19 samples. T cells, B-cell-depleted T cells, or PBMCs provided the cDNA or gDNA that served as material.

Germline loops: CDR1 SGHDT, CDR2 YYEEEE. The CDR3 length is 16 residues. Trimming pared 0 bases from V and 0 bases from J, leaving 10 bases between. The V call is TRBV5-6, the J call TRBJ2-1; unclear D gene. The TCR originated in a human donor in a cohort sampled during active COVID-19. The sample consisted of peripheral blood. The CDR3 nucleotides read TGTGCCAGCAGCTTGGGGCTCCCCAACTCCTACAATGAGCAGTTCTTC. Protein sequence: CASSLGLPNSYNEQFF. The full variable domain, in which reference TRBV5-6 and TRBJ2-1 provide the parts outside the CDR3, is DAGVTQSPTHLIKTRGQQVTLRCSPKSGHDTVSWYQQALGQGPQFIFQYYEEEERQRGNFPDRFSGHQFPNYSSELNVNALLLGDSALYLCASSLGLPNSYNEQFFGPGTRLTVL.